These T cell receptor beta chains were read from a single sample in a study of blood T cell repertoires in COVID-19. Libraries were prepared by immunoSEQ multiplex PCR; TCRdb keeps only in-frame clonotypes and omits some of them. The sample has about 170,000 clones; about 93% are singletons. Specimen: peripheral blood. All receptors come from a woman between 45 and 65 years old with acute or convalescent COVID-19. CDR3s include the opening cysteine and the closing phenylalanine or tryptophan.

J gene: TRBJ1-6
V gene: TRBV14
CDR3 protein: CASSQEFGPNSPLHF

J gene: TRBJ2-5
V gene: TRBV7-2
CDR3 protein: CASSLYTPQETQYF

J gene: TRBJ2-1
V gene: TRBV11-3
CDR3 protein: CASSLAPPLAGGNNEQFF

J gene: TRBJ2-2
V gene: TRBV7-3
CDR3 protein: CASSLRGAGGMNTGELFF

J gene: TRBJ1-1
V gene: TRBV18
CDR3 protein: CASSAQGNTEAFF

J gene: TRBJ2-5
V gene: TRBV11-2
CDR3 protein: CASSLEQGGQETQYF

J gene: TRBJ2-3
V gene: TRBV9
CDR3 protein: CASTPGFGVGTQYF

J gene: TRBJ2-2
V gene: TRBV27
CDR3 protein: CASSLEVTGELFF

J gene: TRBJ1-1
V gene: TRBV18
CDR3 protein: CASSSDMNTEAFF

J gene: TRBJ1-2
V gene: TRBV11-2
CDR3 protein: CASSTPDRYLNYGYTF

J gene: TRBJ1-2
V gene: TRBV5-6
CDR3 protein: CASSVGQGGPGNYGYTF

J gene: TRBJ1-6
V gene: TRBV30
CDR3 protein: CAWSVNRGWSPLHF

J gene: TRBJ2-7
V gene: TRBV18
CDR3 protein: CASSPSIAGVYEQYF

J gene: TRBJ1-1
V gene: TRBV30
CDR3 protein: CAWSAGTPWEGTEAFF

J gene: TRBJ1-3
V gene: TRBV6-5
CDR3 protein: CATMWGVYGNTIYF

J gene: TRBJ2-3
V gene: TRBV9
CDR3 protein: CASSLAGSRTDTQYF

J gene: TRBJ2-7
V gene: TRBV7-9
CDR3 protein: CASSLGEVGEQYF

J gene: TRBJ1-4
V gene: TRBV30
CDR3 protein: CAWNTGGEKLFF

J gene: TRBJ1-1
V gene: TRBV6-2/TRBV6-3
CDR3 protein: CASSSRDKRHKTNTEAFF

J gene: TRBJ1-2
V gene: TRBV5-4
CDR3 protein: CASSPWTGDGYTF

J gene: TRBJ1-5
V gene: TRBV7-8
CDR3 protein: CASSLGTGGRMSNQPQHF

J gene: TRBJ1-4
V gene: TRBV2
CDR3 protein: CASSVERVRVSEKLFF

J gene: TRBJ1-5
V gene: TRBV6-2/TRBV6-3
CDR3 protein: CASSLYGTVSNQPQHF

J gene: TRBJ1-5
V gene: TRBV28
CDR3 protein: CASSRIRGGTQHF

J gene: TRBJ1-2
V gene: TRBV30
CDR3 protein: CAWNTGGNGYTF

J gene: TRBJ1-6
V gene: TRBV6-4
CDR3 protein: CASSEPLQGIVLHF